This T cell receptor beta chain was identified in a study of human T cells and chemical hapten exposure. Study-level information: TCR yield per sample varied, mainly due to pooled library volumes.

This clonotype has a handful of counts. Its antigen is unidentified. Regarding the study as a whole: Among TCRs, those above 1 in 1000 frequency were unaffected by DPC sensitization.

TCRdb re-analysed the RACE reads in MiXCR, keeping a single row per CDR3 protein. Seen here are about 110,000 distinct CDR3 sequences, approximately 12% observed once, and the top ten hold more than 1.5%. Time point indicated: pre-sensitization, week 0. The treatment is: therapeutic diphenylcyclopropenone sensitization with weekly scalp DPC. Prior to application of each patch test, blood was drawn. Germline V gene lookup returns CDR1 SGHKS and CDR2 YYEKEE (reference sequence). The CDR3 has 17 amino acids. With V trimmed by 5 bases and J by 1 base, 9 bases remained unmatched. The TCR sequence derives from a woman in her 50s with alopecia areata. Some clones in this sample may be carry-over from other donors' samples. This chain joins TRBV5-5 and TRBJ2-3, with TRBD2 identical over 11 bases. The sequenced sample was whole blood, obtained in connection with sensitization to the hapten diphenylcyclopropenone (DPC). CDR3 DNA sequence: TGTGCCAGCAGAGACAGGGTACTAGCGGGAGGCACAGATACGCAGTATTTT. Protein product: CASRDRVLAGGTDTQYF.